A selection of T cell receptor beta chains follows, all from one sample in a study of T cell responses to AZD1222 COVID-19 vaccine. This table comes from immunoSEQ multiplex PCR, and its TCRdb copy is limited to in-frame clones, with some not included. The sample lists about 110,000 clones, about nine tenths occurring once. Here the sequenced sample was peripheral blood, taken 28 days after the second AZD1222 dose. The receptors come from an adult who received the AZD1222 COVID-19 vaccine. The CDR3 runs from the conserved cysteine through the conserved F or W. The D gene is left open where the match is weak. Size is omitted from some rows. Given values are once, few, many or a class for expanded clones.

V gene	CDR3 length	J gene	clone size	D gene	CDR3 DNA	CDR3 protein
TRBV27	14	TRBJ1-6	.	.	TGTGCCAGCAGGCCGAGGGGAGGATTCTCACCCCTCCACTTT	CASRPRGGFSPLHF
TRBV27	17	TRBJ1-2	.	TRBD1	TGTGCCAGCAGTTCCCACGGAGACCCGACAGGGAACTATGGCTACACCTTC	CASSSHGDPTGNYGYTF
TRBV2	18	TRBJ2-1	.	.	TGTGCCAGCAGTTTCTTGGGAATTGGCGACAGCTCCTACAATGAGCAGTTCTTC	CASSFLGIGDSSYNEQFF
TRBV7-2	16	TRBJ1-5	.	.	TGTGCCAGCAGCTTCAACGTCTGGGATAGCAATCAGCCCCAGCATTTT	CASSFNVWDSNQPQHF
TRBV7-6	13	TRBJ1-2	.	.	TGTGCCAGCAGCTTAGGCCGGGGGTTTGGCTACACCTTC	CASSLGRGFGYTF
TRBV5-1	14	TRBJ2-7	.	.	TGCGCCAGCAGCTTTGGGCCCGCCGGTTCCGAGCAGTACTTC	CASSFGPAGSEQYF
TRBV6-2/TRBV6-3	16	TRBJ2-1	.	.	TGTGCCAGCAGTTACTCGAACAGGGCCACCTACAATGAGCAGTTCTTC	CASSYSNRATYNEQFF
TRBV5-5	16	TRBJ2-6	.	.	TGTGCCAGCAGCACGATACAGAACTCTGGGGCCAACGTCCTGACTTTC	CASSTIQNSGANVLTF
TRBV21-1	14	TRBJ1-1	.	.	TGTGCCAGCAGCAAAGGGGGGCTTGACACTGAAGCTTTCTTT	CASSKGGLDTEAFF
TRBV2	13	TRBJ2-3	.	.	TGTGCCAGCAGTGACCAACCAGGGCTTTGGCAGTATTTT	CASSDQPGLWQYF
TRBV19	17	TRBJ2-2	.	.	TGTGCCAGTACCCTAGGGGTAGCAGGTGCGAACACCGGGGAGCTGTTTTTT	CASTLGVAGANTGELFF
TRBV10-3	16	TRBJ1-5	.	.	TGTGCCATCAGTGAGGCCGCAGGGGTTAGCAATCAGCCCCAGCATTTT	CAISEAAGVSNQPQHF
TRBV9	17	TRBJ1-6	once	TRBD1	TGTGCCAGCAGCGTAGGCCCCCCAGGGGGCAATAATTCACCCCTCCACTTT	CASSVGPPGGNNSPLHF
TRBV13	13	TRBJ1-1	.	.	TGTGCCAGCAGTTGGGGCGGTGGCACTGAAGCTTTCTTT	CASSWGGGTEAFF
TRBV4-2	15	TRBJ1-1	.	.	TGTGCCAGCAGCCAAGATCGACATACGAACACTGAAGCTTTCTTT	CASSQDRHTNTEAFF
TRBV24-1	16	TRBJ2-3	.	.	TGTGCCACCAGTGACCTTGACAGTCCTTGGGGGGATACGCAGTATTTT	CATSDLDSPWGDTQYF
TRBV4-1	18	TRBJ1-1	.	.	TGCGCCAGCAGCCAAGATATGTTCCCGGGGGCAAGGAGCACTGAAGCTTTCTTT	CASSQDMFPGARSTEAFF
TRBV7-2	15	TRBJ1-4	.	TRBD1	TGTGCCAGCGGTCTACCGCGACAGGGAAGTGAAAAACTGTTTTTT	CASGLPRQGSEKLFF
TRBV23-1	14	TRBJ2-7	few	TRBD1	TGCGCCAGCAGGGGGCAACAGGGGGCGCGTGAGCAGTACTTC	CASRGQQGAREQYF
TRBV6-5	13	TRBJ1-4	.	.	TGTGCCAGCAGTTACTCGACAGTCCAAAAACTGTTTTTT	CASSYSTVQKLFF